The T cell receptor (beta chain) under discussion was sequenced for a study of T cells in Graves' hyperthyroidism and ophthalmopathy. For ophthalmopathy patients, the Clinical Activity Score was at least 3 and the NOSPECS grade at least 4; duration was under 3 months. Amplification of TCR beta CDR3 regions was performed using RNA transcripts as template. The HTBI set primed first-round TCR CDR3 RT-PCR. TCRdb reprocessed the multiplex PCR reads via MiXCR and lists one record per CDR3 protein. The sample shows 500,000 to 800,000 distinct CDR3 sequences, roughly 15% of them seen only once. The TCR was taken from a woman in her forties or fifties with Graves' ophthalmopathy. Sequencing input: blood.

CDR3 DNA sequence: TGTGCCAGCAGCTTAGCTTCAGGTGTTAACAATGAGCAGTTCTTC. Protein product: CASSLASGVNNEQFF. The gene calls are TRBV11-3 and TRBJ2-1; D is undetermined. Germline CDR1 reads SGHNT; CDR2 reads YENEEA. The CDR3 runs 15 residues. The V gene lost 1 base and the J gene lost 5 bases, with 12 bases spanning the gap.